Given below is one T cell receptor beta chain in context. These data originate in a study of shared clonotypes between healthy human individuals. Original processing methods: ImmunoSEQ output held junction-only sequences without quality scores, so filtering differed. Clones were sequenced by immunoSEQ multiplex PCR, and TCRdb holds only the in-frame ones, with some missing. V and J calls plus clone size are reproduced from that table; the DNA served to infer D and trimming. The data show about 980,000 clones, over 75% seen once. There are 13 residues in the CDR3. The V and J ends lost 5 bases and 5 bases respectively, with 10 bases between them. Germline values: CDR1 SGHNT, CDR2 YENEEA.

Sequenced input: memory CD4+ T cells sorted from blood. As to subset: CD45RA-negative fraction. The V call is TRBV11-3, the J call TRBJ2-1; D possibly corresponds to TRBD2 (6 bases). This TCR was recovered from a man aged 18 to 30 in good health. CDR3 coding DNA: TGTGCCAGCAGCCCGGGAGATGACAATGAGCAGTTCTTC. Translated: CASSPGDDNEQFF.